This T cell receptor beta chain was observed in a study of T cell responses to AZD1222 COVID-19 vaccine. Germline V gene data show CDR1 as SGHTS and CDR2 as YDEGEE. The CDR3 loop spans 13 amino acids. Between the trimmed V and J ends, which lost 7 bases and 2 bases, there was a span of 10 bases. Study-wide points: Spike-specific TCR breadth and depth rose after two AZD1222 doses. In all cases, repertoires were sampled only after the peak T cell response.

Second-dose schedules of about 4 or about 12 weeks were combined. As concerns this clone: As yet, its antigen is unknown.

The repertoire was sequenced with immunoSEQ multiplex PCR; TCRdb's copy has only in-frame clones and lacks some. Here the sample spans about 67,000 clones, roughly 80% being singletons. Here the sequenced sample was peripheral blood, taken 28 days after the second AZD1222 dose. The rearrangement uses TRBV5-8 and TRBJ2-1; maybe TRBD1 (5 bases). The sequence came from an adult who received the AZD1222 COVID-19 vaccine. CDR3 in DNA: TGTGCCAGCCCGGTACAGGCCTACAATGAGCAGTTCTTC. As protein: CASPVQAYNEQFF. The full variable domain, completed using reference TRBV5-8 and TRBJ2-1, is EAGVTQSPTHLIKTRGQQATLRCSPISGHTSVYWYQQALGLGLQFLLWYDEGEERNRGNFPPRFSGRQFPNYSSELNVNALELEDSALYLCASPVQAYNEQFFGPGTRLTVL.